The sequence of this TCR beta chain was determined in a study of T cells after yellow fever vaccination. 5'RACE template switching added a universal primer site and UMIs to TCR cDNA. TCRdb reprocessed the 5' RACE reads with MiXCR, giving one entry per CDR3 protein. The sample includes tens of thousands of distinct CDR3 sequences, 7.5% to 9% seen only once; the top ten take 35% to 45%. V dropped 1 base and J dropped 6 bases, with 15 bases sitting between them. CDR1 GTSNPN and CDR2 SVGIG come from the germline V gene (reference sequence). CDR3 length: 14 residues. This chain uses TRBV30 with TRBJ1-1; D may be TRBD1 (6 bases). This TCR derives from a young man who received the YFV17D yellow fever vaccine. Sequences were derived from CD8+ T cells sorted from PBMCs, sampled on the day of the yellow fever booster vaccination. CDR3 coding DNA: TGTGCCTGGAGTGGTTACAGGGTTATCCCTGAAGCTTTCTTT. Its protein product is CAWSGYRVIPEAFF.